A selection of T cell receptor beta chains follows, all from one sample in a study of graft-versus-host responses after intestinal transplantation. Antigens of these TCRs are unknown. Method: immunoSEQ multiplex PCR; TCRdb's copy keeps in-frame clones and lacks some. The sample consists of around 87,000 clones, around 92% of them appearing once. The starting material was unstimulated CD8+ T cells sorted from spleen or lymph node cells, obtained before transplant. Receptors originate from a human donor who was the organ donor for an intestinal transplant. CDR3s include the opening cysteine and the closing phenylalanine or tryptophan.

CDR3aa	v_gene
CASSLGVGANVLTF	TRBV5-8
CASQKKGLPAYEQYF	TRBV27
CASKEVGEKLFF	TRBV7-2
CASSATGNVSPLHF	TRBV25-1
CASSSAGGYGYTF	TRBV9
CASSSLGGYNEQFF	TRBV27
CASSPQGFIGQPQHF	TRBV18
CASRGQGGEQYF	TRBV5-4
CASSFGTGMRNEQFF	TRBV5-6
CASSQDSQGRETQYF	TRBV4-3
CASSEVLTGEQYF	TRBV6-1
CASLGGAGPTDTQYF	TRBV7-9
CASSHFHRGFYQPQHF	TRBV4-1
CASSQGPQLSYGYTF	TRBV4-3
CASKFVSDQGPHYGYTF	TRBV27
CASSLSLAGAGWADTQYF	TRBV28
CAISESQGETQYF	TRBV10-3
CASSQPGQKLIRF	TRBV4-1
CASSHSSATDTQYF	TRBV4-3
CASSSPGTNDEQYF	TRBV9
CASSQPTGTTEAFF	TRBV4-1
CASSLVSAGEQETQYF	TRBV5-6
CASSAPGLKTDTGELFF	TRBV7-9
CASSLGRQGLKPQHF	TRBV5-6
CASSQEGLAEVADTQYF	TRBV4-2
CASSPGQGMATEAFF	TRBV4-3
CASSLGEEKLFF	TRBV5-1
CASRPRSGANVLTF	TRBV6-1
CASAPGHGNQPQHF	TRBV27
CASSEADIMNTEAFF	TRBV2
CAISEEQGAYEQYF	TRBV10-3
CASSLLGPLAPTDTQYF	TRBV7-2
CASSVTGDVYEQYF	TRBV7-9
CASSVLLGLGYNEQFF	TRBV6-4
CASSPGQGFSYNEQFF	TRBV7-3
CASSGGLASTYEQFF	TRBV6-1
CASSQKRGGLYNEQFF	TRBV4-3
CASSLVSQDEQYF	TRBV7-6
CASRLADSDEQFF	TRBV7-3
CASSQEGRTEAFF	TRBV4-3
CASSNRGPNGYTF	TRBV28
CASSLGQGQGTQYF	TRBV7-2
CASSLARERIARTPGELFF	TRBV7-9
CASSLAWGGRVGTEAFF	TRBV5-5
CASNKTPDNYGYTF	TRBV6-4
CASSQDLAGNYEQYF	TRBV4-3
CASSVVGAGWYNEQFF	TRBV9
CASSLVGGGASTDTQYF	TRBV7-2
CASSQESVSFDNEQFF	TRBV4-1
CASNPGGDRGYEQYF	TRBV6-5
CASSLGDSPEQYF	TRBV5-6
CASSWASEGYEQYF	TRBV19
CASSYSTGGSYEQYF	TRBV6-6
CALAGDADTQYF	TRBV30